This T cell receptor (beta chain) was identified in a study of T cells in Graves' hyperthyroidism and ophthalmopathy. The CDR3 covers 14 residues. From germline, CDR1 is MGHDK and CDR2 SYGVNS. A word on this clonotype: The antigen is not known. Its ends do not fully match the called genes, so a read error is possible.

RNA transcripts yielded amplified TCR beta CDR3 regions. The HTBI set primed first-round TCR CDR3 RT-PCR. TCRdb called the multiplex PCR reads again in MiXCR, with one record for every CDR3 protein. The table records 380,000 or so distinct CDR3 sequences, roughly 13% of them present only once. General study points: From stable hyperthyroidism, ophthalmopathy was set apart by a 13 V-J model.

The origin of this receptor is a man younger than 45 with Graves' hyperthyroidism that later progressed to Graves' ophthalmopathy. The genes are TRBV25-1 and TRBJ2-7; 8 positions agree with TRBD1. Material: blood. CDR3 protein: CASSRDRGSYGQYF. As DNA, the CDR3 is TGTGCCAGCAGCAGAGACAGGGGTAGTTACGGGCAGTACTTC.